The clone carrying this T cell receptor (beta chain) was observed a handful of times. The germline CDR1 and CDR2 sequences are GTSNPN and SVGIG (reference sequence). This CDR3 region has 13 residues. Trimming stripped 0 bases from V and 6 bases from J, with 11 bases between. The data derive from a study of cytomegalovirus exposure and HLA in healthy donors. The PCR contained 60 Vbeta and 13 Jbeta primers. Profiling relied on immunoSEQ multiplex PCR, and the TCRdb table lists in-frame clones only, not all of them. The repertoire holds approximately 100,000 clones, with 74% as singletons. This chain links TRBV30 with TRBJ1-2; D is uncertain. This TCR came from a human donor in good health. The sequenced sample was PBMCs. CDR3: CAWSVGSLNGYTF. The CDR3, as DNA: TGTGCCTGGAGTGTGGGCAGTTTGAATGGCTACACCTTC.